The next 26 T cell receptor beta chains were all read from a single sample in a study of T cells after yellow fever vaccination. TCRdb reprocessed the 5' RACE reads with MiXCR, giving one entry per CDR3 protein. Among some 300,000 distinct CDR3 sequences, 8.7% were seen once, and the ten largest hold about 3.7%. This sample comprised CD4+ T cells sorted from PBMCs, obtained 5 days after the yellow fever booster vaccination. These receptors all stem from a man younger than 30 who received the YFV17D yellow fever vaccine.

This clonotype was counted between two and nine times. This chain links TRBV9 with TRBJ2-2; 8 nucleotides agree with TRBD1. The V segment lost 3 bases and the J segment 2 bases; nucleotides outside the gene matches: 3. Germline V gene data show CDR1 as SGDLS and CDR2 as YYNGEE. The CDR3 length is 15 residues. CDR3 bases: TGTGCCAGCAGCGCAGACAGGGGTAACACCGGGGAGCTGTTTTTT. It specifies CASSADRGNTGELFF.

The CDR3 region has the DNA TGTGCCAGCCAGCGGGATGGGAATGAGCAGTTCTTC. Its protein is CASQRDGNEQFF. V gene TRBV6-5 combines with J gene TRBJ2-1; 7 nucleotides align to TRBD2. J lost 7 bases, V lost 8 bases, and 5 bases had no gene match. This CDR3 is 12 amino acids long. Per the germline V gene, CDR1 is MNHEY and CDR2 is SVGAGI.

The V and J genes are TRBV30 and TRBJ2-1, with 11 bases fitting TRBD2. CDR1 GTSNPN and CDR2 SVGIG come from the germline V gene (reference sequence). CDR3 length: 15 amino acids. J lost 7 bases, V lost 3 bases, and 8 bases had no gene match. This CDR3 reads CAWRNLAGGQNEQFF. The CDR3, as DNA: TGTGCCTGGAGGAATTTAGCGGGGGGGCAGAATGAGCAGTTCTTC.

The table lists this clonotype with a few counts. Here the CDR3 reads CASSLSSTGNYGYTF. The CDR3, as DNA: TGTGCCAGCAGTTTATCCTCGACAGGGAACTATGGCTACACCTTC. This sequence joins TRBV28 and TRBJ1-2, with TRBD1 matching over 7 bases. With 1 base clipped from V and 2 bases from J, the junction kept 4 bases outside the gene matches. CDR3 length: 15 amino acids. CDR1 and CDR2 (germline): MDHEN, SYDVKM.

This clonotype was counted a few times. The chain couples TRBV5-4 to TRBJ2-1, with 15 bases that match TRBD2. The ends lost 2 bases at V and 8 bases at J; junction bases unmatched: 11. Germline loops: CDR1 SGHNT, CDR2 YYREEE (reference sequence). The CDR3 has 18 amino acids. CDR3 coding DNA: TGTGCCAGCAGCTTTCGTGGACTAGCGGGGGGGCGGGCCCATGAGCAGTTCTTC. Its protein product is CASSFRGLAGGRAHEQFF.

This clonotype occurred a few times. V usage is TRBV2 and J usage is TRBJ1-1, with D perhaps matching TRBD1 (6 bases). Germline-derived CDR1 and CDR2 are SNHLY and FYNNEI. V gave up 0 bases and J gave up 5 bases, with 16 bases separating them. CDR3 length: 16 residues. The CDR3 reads CASSEARQIGGTEAFF. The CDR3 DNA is TGTGCCAGCAGTGAAGCTCGACAGATAGGGGGTACTGAAGCTTTCTTT. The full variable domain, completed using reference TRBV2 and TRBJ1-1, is EPEVTQTPSHQVTQMGQEVILRCVPISNHLYFYWYRQILGQKVEFLVSFYNNEISEKSEIFDDQFSVERPDGSNFTLKIRSTKLEDSAMYFCASSEARQIGGTEAFFGQGTRLTVV.

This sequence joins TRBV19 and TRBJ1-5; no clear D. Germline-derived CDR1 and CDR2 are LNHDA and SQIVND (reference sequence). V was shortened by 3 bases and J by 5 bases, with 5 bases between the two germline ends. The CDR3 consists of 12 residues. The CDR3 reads CASSIGYQPQHF. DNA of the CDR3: TGTGCCAGTAGTATCGGTTATCAGCCCCAGCATTTT.

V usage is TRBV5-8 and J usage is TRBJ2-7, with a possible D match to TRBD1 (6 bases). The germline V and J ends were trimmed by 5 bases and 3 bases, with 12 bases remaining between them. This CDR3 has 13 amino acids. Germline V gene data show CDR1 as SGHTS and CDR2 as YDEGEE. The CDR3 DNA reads TGTGCCAGCAGATTCGGACAGTTCTACGAGCAGTACGTC. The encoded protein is CASRFGQFYEQYV.

The CDR3: CASSQGRVFLDTQYF. The DNA for the CDR3 is TGCGCCAGCAGCCAAGGAAGGGTCTTTCTAGATACGCAGTATTTT. This rearrangement joins TRBV4-1 to TRBJ2-3; no definite D call. The CDR3 consists of 15 residues. V gave up 1 base and J gave up 5 bases, with 13 bases separating them. Germline assignment: CDR1 MGHRA and CDR2 YSYEKL.

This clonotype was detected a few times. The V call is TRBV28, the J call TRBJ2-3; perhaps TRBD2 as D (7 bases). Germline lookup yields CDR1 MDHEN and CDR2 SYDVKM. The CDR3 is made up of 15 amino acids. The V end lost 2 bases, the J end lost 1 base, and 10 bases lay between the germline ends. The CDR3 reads CASSLRGAGTDTQYF. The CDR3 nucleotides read TGTGCCAGCAGTTTACGGGGGGCCGGCACAGATACGCAGTATTTT.

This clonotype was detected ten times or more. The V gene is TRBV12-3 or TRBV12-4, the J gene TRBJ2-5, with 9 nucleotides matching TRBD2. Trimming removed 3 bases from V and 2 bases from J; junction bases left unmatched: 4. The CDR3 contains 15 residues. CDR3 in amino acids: CASSFLAGSQETQYF. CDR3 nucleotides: TGTGCCAGCAGTTTCCTAGCGGGGTCTCAAGAGACCCAGTACTTC.

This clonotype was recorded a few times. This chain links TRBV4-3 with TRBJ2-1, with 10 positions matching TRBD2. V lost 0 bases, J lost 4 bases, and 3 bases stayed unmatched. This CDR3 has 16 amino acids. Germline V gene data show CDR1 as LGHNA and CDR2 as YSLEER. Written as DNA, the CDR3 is TGCGCCAGCAGCCAAGAGCCTAGCGGGGGATACAATGAGCAGTTCTTC. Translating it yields CASSQEPSGGYNEQFF.

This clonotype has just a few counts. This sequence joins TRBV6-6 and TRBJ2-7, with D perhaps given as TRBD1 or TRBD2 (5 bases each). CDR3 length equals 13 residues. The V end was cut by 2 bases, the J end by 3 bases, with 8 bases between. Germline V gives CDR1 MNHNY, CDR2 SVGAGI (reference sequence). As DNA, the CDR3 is TGTGCCAGCAGTTACGGGGGATACTACGAGCAGTACGTC. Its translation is CASSYGGYYEQYV.

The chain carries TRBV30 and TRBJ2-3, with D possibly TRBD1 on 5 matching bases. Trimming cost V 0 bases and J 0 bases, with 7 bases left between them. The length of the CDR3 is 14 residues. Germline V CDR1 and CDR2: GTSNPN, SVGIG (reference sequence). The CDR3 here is CAWSVQGSTDTQYF. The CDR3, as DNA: TGTGCCTGGAGTGTCCAGGGTAGCACAGATACGCAGTATTTT.

CDR3 residues: CASSLLVGANVLTF. The DNA of the CDR3 is TGCGCCAGCAGCTTGTTAGTTGGGGCCAACGTCCTGACTTTC. The genes are TRBV5-1 and TRBJ2-6; D call uncertain. CDR1 and CDR2 from the germline V gene are SGHRS and YFSETQ. The CDR3 spans 14 residues. Trimming left V 1 base short and J 3 bases short, with 5 bases between.

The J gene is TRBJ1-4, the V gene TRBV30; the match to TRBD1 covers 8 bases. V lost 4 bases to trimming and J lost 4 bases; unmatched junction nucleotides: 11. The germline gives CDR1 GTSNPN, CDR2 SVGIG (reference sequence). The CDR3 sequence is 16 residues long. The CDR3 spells CAWTFSRGQVNEKLFF. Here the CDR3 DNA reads TGTGCCTGGACCTTCTCCAGGGGGCAAGTTAATGAAAAACTGTTTTTT.

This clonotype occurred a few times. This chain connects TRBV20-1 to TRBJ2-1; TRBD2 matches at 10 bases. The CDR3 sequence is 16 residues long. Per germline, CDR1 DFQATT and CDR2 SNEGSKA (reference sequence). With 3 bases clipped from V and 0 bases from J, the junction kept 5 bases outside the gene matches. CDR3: CSARTLAGASYNEQFF. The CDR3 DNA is TGCAGTGCTAGGACTCTAGCGGGGGCCTCCTACAATGAGCAGTTCTTC.

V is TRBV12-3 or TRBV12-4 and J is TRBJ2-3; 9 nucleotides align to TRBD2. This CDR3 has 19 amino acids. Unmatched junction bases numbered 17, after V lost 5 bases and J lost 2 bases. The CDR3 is CASSRSTGGGASITDTQYF. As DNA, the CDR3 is TGTGCCAGCAGTCGCTCGACTGGCGGGGGGGCATCTATCACAGATACGCAGTATTTT.

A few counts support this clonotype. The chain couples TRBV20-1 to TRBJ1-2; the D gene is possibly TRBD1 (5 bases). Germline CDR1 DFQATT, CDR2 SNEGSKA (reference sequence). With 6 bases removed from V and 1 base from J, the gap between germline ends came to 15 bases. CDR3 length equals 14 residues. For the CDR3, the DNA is TGCAGTGCCCCCCGGGACGGCTATAACTATGGCTACACCTTC. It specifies CSAPRDGYNYGYTF.

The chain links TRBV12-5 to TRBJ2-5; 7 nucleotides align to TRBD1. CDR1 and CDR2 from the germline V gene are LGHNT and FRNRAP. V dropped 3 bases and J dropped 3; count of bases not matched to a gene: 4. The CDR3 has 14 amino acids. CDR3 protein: CASGLTGTEETQYF. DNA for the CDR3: TGTGCTAGTGGTTTAACCGGGACAGAAGAGACCCAGTACTTC.

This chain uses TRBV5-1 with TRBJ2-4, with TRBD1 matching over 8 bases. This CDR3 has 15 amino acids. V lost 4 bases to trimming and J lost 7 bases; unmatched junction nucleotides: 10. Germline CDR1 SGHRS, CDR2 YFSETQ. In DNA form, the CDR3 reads TGCGCCAGCAGCCCCGGACAGGGTTTGACTAACATTCAGTACTTC. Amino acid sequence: CASSPGQGLTNIQYF.

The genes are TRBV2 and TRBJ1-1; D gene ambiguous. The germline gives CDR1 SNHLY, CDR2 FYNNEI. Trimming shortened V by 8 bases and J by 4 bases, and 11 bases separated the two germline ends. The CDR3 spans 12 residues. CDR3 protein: CASQVWGTEAFF. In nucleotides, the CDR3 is TGTGCCAGCCAGGTGTGGGGCACTGAAGCTTTCTTT.

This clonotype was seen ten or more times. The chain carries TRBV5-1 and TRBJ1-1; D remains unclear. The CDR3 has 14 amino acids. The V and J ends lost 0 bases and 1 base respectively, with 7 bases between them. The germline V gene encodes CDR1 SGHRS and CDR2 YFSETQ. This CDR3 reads CASSLELRNTEAFF. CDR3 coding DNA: TGCGCCAGCAGCTTGGAGCTGCGGAACACTGAAGCTTTCTTT.

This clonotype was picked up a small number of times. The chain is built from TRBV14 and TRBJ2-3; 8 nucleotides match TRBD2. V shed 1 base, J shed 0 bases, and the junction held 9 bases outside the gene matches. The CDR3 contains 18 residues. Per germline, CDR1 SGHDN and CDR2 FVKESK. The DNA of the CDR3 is TGTGCCAGCAGCCAAGCATTGACTAGCGTTCGTAGCACAGATACGCAGTATTTT. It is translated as CASSQALTSVRSTDTQYF.

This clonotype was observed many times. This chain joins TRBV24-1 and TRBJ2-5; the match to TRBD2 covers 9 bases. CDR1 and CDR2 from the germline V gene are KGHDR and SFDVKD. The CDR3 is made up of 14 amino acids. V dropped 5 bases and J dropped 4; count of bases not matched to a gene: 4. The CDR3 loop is CATSAASGAETQYF. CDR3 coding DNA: TGTGCCACCAGTGCGGCTAGCGGGGCAGAGACCCAGTACTTC.

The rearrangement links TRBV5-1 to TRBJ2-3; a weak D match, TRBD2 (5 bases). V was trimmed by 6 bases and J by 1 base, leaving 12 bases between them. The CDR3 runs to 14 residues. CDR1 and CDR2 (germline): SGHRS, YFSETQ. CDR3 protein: CASNVLGGTDTQYF. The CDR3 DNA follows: TGCGCCAGCAACGTCCTGGGAGGCACAGATACGCAGTATTTT.